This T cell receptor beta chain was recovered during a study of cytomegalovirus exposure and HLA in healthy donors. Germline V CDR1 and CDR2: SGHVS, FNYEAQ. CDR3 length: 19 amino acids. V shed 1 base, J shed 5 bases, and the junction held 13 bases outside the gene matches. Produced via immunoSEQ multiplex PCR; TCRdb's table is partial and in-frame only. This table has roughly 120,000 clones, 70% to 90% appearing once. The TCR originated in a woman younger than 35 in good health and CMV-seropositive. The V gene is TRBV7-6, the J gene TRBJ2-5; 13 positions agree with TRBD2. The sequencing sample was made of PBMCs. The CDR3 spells CASSLGDPGLAGVGETQYF. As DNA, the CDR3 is TGTGCCAGCAGCTTAGGCGACCCCGGACTAGCGGGAGTTGGGGAGACCCAGTACTTC.